This TCR beta chain was retrieved from a study of radiotherapy plus CTLA-4 blockade in lung cancer. TCRdb keeps only in-frame clones here, not all; method: immunoSEQ multiplex PCR. The data show 55,000 to 65,000 clones, approximately 79% seen once. Germline V CDR1 and CDR2: KGHSH, LQKENI. The CDR3 has 14 residues. Deletions cut 1 base from V and 1 base from J, with 5 bases between. The specimen was peripheral blood, collected from a patient treated with radiotherapy plus ipilimumab. The clonotype was recovered from a human donor with non-small cell lung cancer who had a complete response to radiotherapy plus ipilimumab. The V call is TRBV18, the J call TRBJ1-3, with D uncertain. In nucleotides, the CDR3 is TGTGCCAGCTCACCACTAGAATCTGGAAACACCATATATTTT. Protein: CASSPLESGNTIYF.